This TCR beta chain was documented in a study of blood T cell repertoires in COVID-19. Study-level information: Italy, Spain and the United States were the sources of the convalescent and acute COVID-19 samples. T cells, B-cell-depleted T cells, or PBMCs supplied cDNA or gDNA.

Original analysis: Amplification from reference gene primers served as the basis for estimated nucleated cell counts. Produced via immunoSEQ multiplex PCR; TCRdb's table is partial and in-frame only. V and J calls and clone size come straight from that table; D and trimming were deduced from the DNA. The sample carries a few hundred thousand clones, about four fifths recorded once. V dropped 6 bases and J dropped 2; count of bases not matched to a gene: 19. The V gene's germline CDR1 is MNHNY and CDR2 SVGAGI (reference sequence). The CDR3 spans 20 residues. This clone was picked up one time. V gene TRBV6-6 combines with J gene TRBJ2-1; 10 nucleotides match TRBD2. Sequencing input: peripheral blood. The TCR sequence derives from a human donor with acute or convalescent COVID-19. The donor label of this sample is uncertain. CDR3 residues: CASSTPRGAGGGRAYNEQFF. The DNA of the CDR3 is TGTGCCAGCAGCACCCCGAGGGGAGCGGGGGGGGGAAGGGCCTACAATGAGCAGTTCTTC.